Listed below are T cell receptor beta chains from one sample, sequenced in a study of T cell repertoires in cytomegalovirus infection. TCRdb re-called the reads with MiXCR, one entry per CDR3 protein. The sample yields approximately 490,000 distinct CDR3 sequences, roughly 10% seen once. The sequencing sample was made of PBMCs. These receptor sequences come from a human donor in good health (CMV status not recorded). Some clones in this sample may be carry-over from other donors' samples. Both conserved end residues are part of each CDR3. D genes are given only for firm matches. Clone size is stated in some rows and not others, as once, few, many or a class when expanded.

size	V	J	D	CDR3	DNA
many	TRBV7-9	TRBJ1-2	-	CASSSGQGIGYGYTF	TGTGCCAGCAGCTCGGGGCAGGGGATCGGCTATGGCTACACCTTC
few	TRBV12-5	TRBJ2-2	-	CASGPPHTGELFF	TGTGCTAGTGGTCCCCCGCACACCGGGGAGCTGTTTTTT
few	TRBV3-1	TRBJ1-1	-	CASSQVSANTEAFF	TGTGCCAGCAGCCAAGTGTCCGCGAACACTGAAGCTTTCTTT
many	TRBV28	TRBJ2-3	-	CASRLTASDTQYF	TGTGCCAGCAGATTAACGGCCAGCGATACGCAGTATTTT
many	TRBV11-3	TRBJ2-7	TRBD1	CASSRQGSDEQYF	TGTGCCAGCAGCCGACAGGGATCAGACGAGCAGTACTTC
-	TRBV7-9	TRBJ1-3	TRBD1	CASSLEWDSRNTIYF	TGTGCCAGCAGCTTAGAGTGGGACAGCCGAAACACCATATATTTT
many	TRBV19	TRBJ2-1	TRBD2	CASSRGLVPYNEQFF	TGTGCCAGTAGTAGGGGACTAGTCCCATACAATGAGCAGTTCTTC
-	TRBV27	TRBJ2-1	TRBD2	CASSLRFGVAGGDEQFF	TGTGCCAGCAGTTTACGTTTCGGAGTGGCCGGGGGGGATGAGCAGTTCTTC
many	TRBV24-1	TRBJ2-2	-	CATSDSVWVGNTGELFF	TGTGCCACCAGTGATTCGGTGTGGGTAGGGAACACCGGGGAGCTGTTTTTT
few	TRBV2	TRBJ2-1	-	CASSEETYRARVPYNEQFF	TGTGCCAGCAGTGAAGAAACCTACCGCGCGAGGGTGCCCTACAATGAGCAGTTCTTC
-	TRBV15	TRBJ2-3	TRBD2	CATSRGASGPDTQYF	TGTGCCACCAGCAGAGGGGCTAGCGGGCCAGATACGCAGTATTTT
-	TRBV10-3	TRBJ2-5	-	CAISESGSGREETQYF	TGTGCCATCAGTGAGTCGGGGTCGGGGCGAGAAGAGACCCAGTACTTC
many	TRBV28	TRBJ2-7	TRBD2	CASTHLGLAGSTAYEQYF	TGTGCCAGCACCCACCTGGGACTAGCGGGCTCGACCGCCTACGAGCAGTACTTC
few	TRBV30	TRBJ1-2	TRBD1	CAWSVSRQGGGYTF	TGTGCCTGGAGTGTAAGTCGACAGGGAGGTGGCTACACCTTC
many	TRBV9	TRBJ2-2	-	CASAGTVNTGELFF	TGTGCCAGCGCCGGGACGGTTAACACCGGGGAGCTGTTTTTT
many	TRBV5-6	TRBJ2-5	-	CASSLAGRSEGETQYF	TGTGCCAGCAGCTTGGCTGGGAGGTCCGAAGGAGAGACCCAGTACTTC
many	TRBV4-1	TRBJ1-5	-	CASSQDLYRAGQPQHF	TGCGCCAGCAGCCAAGATCTTTACAGGGCTGGGCAGCCCCAGCATTTT
many	TRBV7-2	TRBJ2-7	-	CASSLAGVSREQYF	TGTGCCAGCAGCTTAGCGGGAGTCTCTAGGGAGCAGTACTTC
many	TRBV7-2	TRBJ1-3	-	CASSPQGGTGNTIYF	TGTGCCAGCAGCCCCCAAGGGGGAACGGGAAACACCATATATTTT
few	TRBV12-3/TRBV12-4	TRBJ1-4	-	CASGRVGRDEKLFF	TGTGCCAGCGGAAGAGTGGGGAGGGATGAAAAACTGTTTTTT
many	TRBV30	TRBJ2-7	-	CAWSKGTFYLYEQYF	TGTGCCTGGAGTAAGGGGACTTTTTATCTCTACGAGCAGTACTTC
many	TRBV7-2	TRBJ2-3	-	CASSLTLSLTDTQYF	TGTGCCAGCAGCTTAACCTTAAGCCTCACAGATACGCAGTATTTT
many	TRBV7-8	TRBJ1-4	-	CASSLEGTWLNEKLFF	TGTGCCAGCAGCTTAGAGGGGACCTGGCTAAATGAAAAACTGTTTTTT
many	TRBV5-4	TRBJ1-1	-	CASSLNSGPTRGNTEAFF	TGTGCCAGCAGCTTGAACTCGGGGCCCACCCGGGGGAACACTGAAGCTTTCTTT
few	TRBV25-1	TRBJ2-5	-	CASSDFYGQTQYF	TGTGCCAGCAGTGATTTTTACGGGCAGACCCAGTACTTC
many	TRBV11-1	TRBJ2-3	TRBD2	CASSLAPTPGLDADTQYF	TGTGCCAGCAGCTTAGCCCCGACGCCGGGACTAGACGCAGATACGCAGTATTTT
-	TRBV11-2	TRBJ1-5	-	CASSPGLRNQPQHF	TGTGCCAGCAGCCCCGGACTTCGCAATCAGCCCCAGCATTTT
many	TRBV11-3	TRBJ2-2	TRBD1	CASSRDRGQTGELFF	TGTGCCAGCAGCCGTGACAGGGGGCAGACCGGGGAGCTGTTTTTT
-	TRBV19	TRBJ2-1	-	CASSRSRGVNEQFF	TGTGCCAGTAGCCGGAGTAGAGGGGTCAATGAGCAGTTCTTC
many	TRBV6-4	TRBJ2-1	TRBD2	CASSGRLASEQFF	TGTGCCAGCAGTGGTCGACTAGCGTCTGAGCAGTTCTTC
many	TRBV7-8	TRBJ1-1	TRBD1	CASSFGQGVAFF	TGTGCCAGCAGCTTCGGACAGGGCGTTGCTTTCTTT
few	TRBV20-1	TRBJ2-1	TRBD2	CSANSAGELNEQFF	TGCAGTGCTAACTCCGCGGGGGAGTTGAATGAGCAGTTCTTC
many	TRBV28	TRBJ1-4	TRBD1	CASSLGGTGINEKLFF	TGTGCCAGCAGTTTAGGGGGGACAGGGATAAATGAAAAACTGTTTTTT
-	TRBV20-1	TRBJ1-2	TRBD1	CSARDPLTGGANYGYTF	TGCAGTGCTAGAGATCCTCTCACAGGGGGGGCTAACTATGGCTACACCTTC
many	TRBV18	TRBJ1-2	-	CASSPSEGGNYGYTF	TGTGCCAGCTCACCAAGCGAAGGCGGTAACTATGGCTACACCTTC
few	TRBV4-2	TRBJ1-2	-	CASSQDVKSPLYGYTF	TGTGCCAGCAGCCAAGATGTAAAATCACCCCTCTATGGCTACACCTTC
few	TRBV7-9	TRBJ1-1	-	CASSFNSQSSEAFF	TGTGCCAGCAGCTTTAACTCTCAGAGCTCTGAAGCTTTCTTT